This paragraph reports one TCR beta chain. Its matching antigen is unknown. The data belong to a study of T cells after yellow fever vaccination. Study-wide points: A secondary response was less intense yet reached its peak sooner, at day 5 versus 15. Highly abundant clonotypes carried over from the bulk population could end up in FACS-sorted repertoires as contaminants. Post-booster repertoires contained most primary-vaccination clones again (roughly 95% CD4, 88% CD8).

TCRdb re-called the 5' RACE reads with MiXCR, one entry per CDR3 protein. The sample includes approximately 180,000 distinct CDR3 sequences, roughly 6.2% seen only once; the top ten take approximately 3%. The specimen was CD4+ T cells sorted from PBMCs, collected on the day of the first yellow fever vaccination. This TCR came from a man aged 18-30 years who received the YFV17D yellow fever vaccine.

CDR3 protein: CASSPVGGRYQNTEAFF. DNA of the CDR3: TGTGCCAGCTCCCCAGTAGGGGGAAGGTATCAAAACACTGAAGCTTTCTTT. This chain uses TRBV7-3 with TRBJ1-1, with D maybe TRBD1 (6 bases). The germline V gene has CDR1 SGHTA and CDR2 FQGTGA. Trimming cost V 8 bases and J 2 bases, with 24 bases left between them. CDR3 size: 17 residues.